Sequencing of this T cell receptor beta chain was carried out in a study of CD8 T cells in ankylosing spondylitis. Overall study findings and caveats: Previously reported in reactive arthritis synovial fluid and blood were some of the motif variants. A motif of 7 or 8 highly homologous TCR beta variants was seen as apparently characteristic of ankylosing spondylitis blood.

Using its own MiXCR run on the 5' RACE reads, TCRdb lists one record per CDR3 protein. The sample holds roughly 90,000 distinct CDR3 sequences, approximately 8.9% seen once. From germline, CDR1 is LGHNA and CDR2 YNFKEQ. The ends lost 4 bases at V and 4 bases at J; junction bases unmatched: 7. The CDR3 covers 16 residues. About this clonotype itself: Its antigen is not known.

The J gene is TRBJ2-1, the V gene TRBV4-2; 10 bases agree with TRBD2. Sequenced material: blood, either unsorted or a sorted T cell fraction (not recorded which). The source of this sequence is a male donor with ankylosing spondylitis. CDR3 in DNA: TGTGCCAGCAGCCCCCTCCTAGCGGGAGAGTACAATGAGCAGTTCTTC. As protein: CASSPLLAGEYNEQFF.